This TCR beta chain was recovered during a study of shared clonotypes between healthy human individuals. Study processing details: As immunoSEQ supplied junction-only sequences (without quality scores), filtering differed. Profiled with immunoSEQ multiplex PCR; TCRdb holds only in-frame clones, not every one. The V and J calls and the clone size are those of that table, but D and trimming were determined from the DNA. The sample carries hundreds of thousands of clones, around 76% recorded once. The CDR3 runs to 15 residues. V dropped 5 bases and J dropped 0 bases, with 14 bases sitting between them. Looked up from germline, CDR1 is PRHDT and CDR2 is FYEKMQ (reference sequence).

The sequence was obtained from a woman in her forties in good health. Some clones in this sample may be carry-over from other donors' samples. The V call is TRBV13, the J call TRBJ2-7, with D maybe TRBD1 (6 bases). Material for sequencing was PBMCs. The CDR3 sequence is CASSKGHLSSYEQYF. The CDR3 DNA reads TGTGCCAGCAGCAAGGGACATCTGAGCTCCTACGAGCAGTACTTC. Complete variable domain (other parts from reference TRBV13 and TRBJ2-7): AAGVIQSPRHLIKEKRETATLKCYPIPRHDTVYWYQQGPGQDPQFLISFYEKMQSDKGSIPDRFSAQQFSDYHSELNMSSLELGDSALYFCASSKGHLSSYEQYFGPGTRLTVT.